The T cell receptor (beta chain) described here comes from a study of T cells in Graves' hyperthyroidism and ophthalmopathy. Study results and caveats: Among clonotypes expanded in thyroid above 0.001, most were also found in blood.

This clonotype was seen ten or more times. What it recognizes is unknown. This CDR3 has 14 amino acids. V was clipped by 5 bases and J by 0 bases, with 11 bases between them. Germline values: CDR1 SGHVS, CDR2 FNYEAQ. Exclusion of patients followed from uncontrolled infection, other autoimmune disease, pregnancy or lactation. Template material for amplifying TCR beta CDR3 regions consisted of RNA transcripts. The HTBI primer set was used in a first-round RT-PCR of the TCR CDR3. TCRdb fed the multiplex PCR reads into MiXCR, producing one record per CDR3 protein. The data contain roughly 640,000 distinct CDR3 sequences, roughly 16% of them singletons.

This chain joins TRBV7-6 and TRBJ2-7; a weak D match, TRBD2 (5 bases). Sequencing used blood. The receptor was derived from a woman aged 40 to 50 with Graves' ophthalmopathy. The DNA for the CDR3 is TGTGCCAGCAGCCTGAGGGATCACTCCTACGAGCAGTACTTC. It is translated as CASSLRDHSYEQYF.